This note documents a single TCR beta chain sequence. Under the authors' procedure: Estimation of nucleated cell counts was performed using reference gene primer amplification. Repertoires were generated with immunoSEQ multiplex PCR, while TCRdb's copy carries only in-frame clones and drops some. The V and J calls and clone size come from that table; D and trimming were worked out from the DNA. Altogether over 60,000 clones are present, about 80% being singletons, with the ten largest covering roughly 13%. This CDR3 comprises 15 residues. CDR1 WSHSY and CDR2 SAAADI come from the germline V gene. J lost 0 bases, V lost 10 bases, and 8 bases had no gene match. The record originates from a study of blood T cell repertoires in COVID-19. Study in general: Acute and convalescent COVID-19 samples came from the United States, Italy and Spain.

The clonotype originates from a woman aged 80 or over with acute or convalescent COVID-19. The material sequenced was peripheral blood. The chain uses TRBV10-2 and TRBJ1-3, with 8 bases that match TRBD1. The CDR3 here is CATWDRTFSGNTIYF. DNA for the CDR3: TGCGCCACCTGGGACAGGACGTTCTCTGGAAACACCATATATTTT.